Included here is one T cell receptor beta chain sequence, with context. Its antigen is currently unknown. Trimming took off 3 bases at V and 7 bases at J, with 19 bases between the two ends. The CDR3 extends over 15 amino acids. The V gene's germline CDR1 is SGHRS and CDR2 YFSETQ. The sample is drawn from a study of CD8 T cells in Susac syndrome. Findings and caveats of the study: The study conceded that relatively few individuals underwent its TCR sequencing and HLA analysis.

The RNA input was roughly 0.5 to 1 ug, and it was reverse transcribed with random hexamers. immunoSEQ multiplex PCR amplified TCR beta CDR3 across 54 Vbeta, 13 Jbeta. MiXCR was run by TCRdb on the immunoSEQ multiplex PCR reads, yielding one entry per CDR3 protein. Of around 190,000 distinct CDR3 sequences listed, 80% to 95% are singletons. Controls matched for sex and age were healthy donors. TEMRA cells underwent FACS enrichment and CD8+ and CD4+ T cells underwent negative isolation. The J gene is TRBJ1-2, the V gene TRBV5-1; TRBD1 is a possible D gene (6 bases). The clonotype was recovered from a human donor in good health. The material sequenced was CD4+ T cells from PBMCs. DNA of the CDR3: TGCGCCAGCAGCTCGATACAAACAGGGTTGAGTGGCTACACCTTC. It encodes CASSSIQTGLSGYTF. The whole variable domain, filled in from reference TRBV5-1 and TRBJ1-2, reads KAGVTQTPRYLIKTRGQQVTLSCSPISGHRSVSWYQQTPGQGLQFLFEYFSETQRNKGNFPGRFSGRQFSNSRSEMNVSTLELGDSALYLCASSSIQTGLSGYTFGSGTRLTVV.